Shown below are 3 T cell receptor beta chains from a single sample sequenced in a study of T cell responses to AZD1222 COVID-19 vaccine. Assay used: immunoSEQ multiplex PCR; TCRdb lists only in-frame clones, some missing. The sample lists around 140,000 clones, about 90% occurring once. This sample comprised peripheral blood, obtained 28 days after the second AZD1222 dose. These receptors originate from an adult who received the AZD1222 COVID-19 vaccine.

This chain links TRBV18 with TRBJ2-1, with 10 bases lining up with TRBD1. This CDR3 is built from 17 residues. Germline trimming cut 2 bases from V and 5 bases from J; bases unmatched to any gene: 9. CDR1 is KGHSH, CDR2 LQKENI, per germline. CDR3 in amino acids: CASSPNLGQGRHNEQFF. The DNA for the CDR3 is TGTGCCAGCTCACCAAATTTGGGACAGGGGCGCCACAATGAGCAGTTCTTC.

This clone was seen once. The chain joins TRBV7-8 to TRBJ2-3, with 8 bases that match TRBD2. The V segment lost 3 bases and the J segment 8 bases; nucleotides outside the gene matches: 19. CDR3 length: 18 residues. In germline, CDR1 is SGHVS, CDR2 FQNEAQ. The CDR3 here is CASSLGLGWTDLVGTQYF. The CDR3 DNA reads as TGTGCCAGCAGCTTGGGACTAGGATGGACGGATTTAGTGGGTACGCAGTATTTT. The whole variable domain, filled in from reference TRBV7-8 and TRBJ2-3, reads GAGVSQSPRYKVAKRGQDVALRCDPISGHVSLFWYQQALGQGPEFLTYFQNEAQLDKSGLPSDRFFAERPEGSVSTLKIQRTQQEDSAVYLCASSLGLGWTDLVGTQYFGPGTRLTVL.

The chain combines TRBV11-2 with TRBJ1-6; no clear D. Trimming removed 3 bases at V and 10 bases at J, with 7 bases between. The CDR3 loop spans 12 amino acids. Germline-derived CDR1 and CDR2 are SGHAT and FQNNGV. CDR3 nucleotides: TGTGCCAGCAGCTTCAGCGGGTCACCCCTCCACTTT. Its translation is CASSFSGSPLHF. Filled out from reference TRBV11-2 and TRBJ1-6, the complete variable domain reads EAGVAQSPRYKIIEKRQSVAFWCNPISGHATLYWYQQILGQGPKLLIQFQNNGVVDDSQLPKDRFSAERLKGVDSTLKIQPAKLEDSAVYLCASSFSGSPLHFGNGTRLTVT.